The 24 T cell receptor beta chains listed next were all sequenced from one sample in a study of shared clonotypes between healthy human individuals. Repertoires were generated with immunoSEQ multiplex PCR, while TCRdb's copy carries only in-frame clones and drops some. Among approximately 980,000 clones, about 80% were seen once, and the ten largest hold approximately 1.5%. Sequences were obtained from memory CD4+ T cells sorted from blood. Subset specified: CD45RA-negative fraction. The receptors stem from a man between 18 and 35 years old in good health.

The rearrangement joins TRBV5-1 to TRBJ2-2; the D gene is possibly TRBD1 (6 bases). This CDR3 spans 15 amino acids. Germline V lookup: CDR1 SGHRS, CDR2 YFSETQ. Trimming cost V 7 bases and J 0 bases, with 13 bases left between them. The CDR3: CASGSGHPNTGELFF. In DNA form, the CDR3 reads TGCGCCAGCGGTTCGGGACACCCGAACACCGGGGAGCTGTTTTTT.

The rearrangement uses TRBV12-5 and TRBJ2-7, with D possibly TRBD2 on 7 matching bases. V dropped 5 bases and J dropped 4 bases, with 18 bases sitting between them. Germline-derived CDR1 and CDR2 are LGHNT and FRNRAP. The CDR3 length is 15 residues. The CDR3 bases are TGTGCTAGTGGTCAGGGGAGCGGGATCTTGTACGAGCAGTACTTC. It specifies CASGQGSGILYEQYF. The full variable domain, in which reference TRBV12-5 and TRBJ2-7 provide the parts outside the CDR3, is DARVTQTPRHKVTEMGQEVTMRCQPILGHNTVFWYRQTMMQGLELLAYFRNRAPLDDSGMPKDRFSAEMPDATLATLKIQPSEPRDSAVYFCASGQGSGILYEQYFGPGTRLTVT.

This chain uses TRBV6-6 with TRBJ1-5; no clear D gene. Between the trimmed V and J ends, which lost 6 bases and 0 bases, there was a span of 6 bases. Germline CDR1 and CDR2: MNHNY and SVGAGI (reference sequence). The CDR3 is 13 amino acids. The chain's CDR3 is CASSTYSNQPQHF. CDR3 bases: TGTGCCAGCAGCACTTATAGCAATCAGCCCCAGCATTTT.

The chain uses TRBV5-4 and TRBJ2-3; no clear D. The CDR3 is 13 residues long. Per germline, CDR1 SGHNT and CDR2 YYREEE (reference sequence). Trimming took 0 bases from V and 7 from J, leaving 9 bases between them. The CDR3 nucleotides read TGTGCCAGCAGCTTGGATAGGGCCTATACGCAGTATTTT. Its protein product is CASSLDRAYTQYF.

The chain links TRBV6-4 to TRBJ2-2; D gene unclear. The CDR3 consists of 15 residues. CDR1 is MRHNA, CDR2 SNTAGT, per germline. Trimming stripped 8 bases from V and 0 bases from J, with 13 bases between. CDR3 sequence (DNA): TGTGCCAGCTCCCAAGCATCCGCGAACACCGGGGAGCTGTTTTTT. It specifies CASSQASANTGELFF.

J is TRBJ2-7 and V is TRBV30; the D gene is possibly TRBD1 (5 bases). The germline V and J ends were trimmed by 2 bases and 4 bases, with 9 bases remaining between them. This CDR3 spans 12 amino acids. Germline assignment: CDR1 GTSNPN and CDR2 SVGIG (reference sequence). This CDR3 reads CAWSKTGYEQYF. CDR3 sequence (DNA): TGTGCCTGGAGTAAAACAGGATACGAGCAGTACTTC. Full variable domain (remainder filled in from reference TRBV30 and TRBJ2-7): SQTIHQWPATLVQPVGSPLSLECTVEGTSNPNLYWYRQAAGRGLQLLFYSVGIGQISSEVPQNLSASRPQDRQFILSSKKLLLSDSGFYLCAWSKTGYEQYFGPGTRLTVT.

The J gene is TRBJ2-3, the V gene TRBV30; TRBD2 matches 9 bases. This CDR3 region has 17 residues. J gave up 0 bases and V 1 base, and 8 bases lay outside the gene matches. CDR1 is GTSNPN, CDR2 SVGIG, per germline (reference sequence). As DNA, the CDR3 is TGTGCCTGGAGTGATAAGAGCGGGAGGAGAAGCACAGATACGCAGTATTTT. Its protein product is CAWSDKSGRRSTDTQYF.

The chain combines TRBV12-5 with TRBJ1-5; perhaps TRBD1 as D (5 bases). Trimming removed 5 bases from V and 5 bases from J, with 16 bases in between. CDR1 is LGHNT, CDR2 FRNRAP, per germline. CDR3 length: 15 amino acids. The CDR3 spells CASGPGPSLYQPQHF. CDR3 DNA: TGTGCTAGTGGTCCGGGACCGAGTCTTTATCAGCCCCAGCATTTT.

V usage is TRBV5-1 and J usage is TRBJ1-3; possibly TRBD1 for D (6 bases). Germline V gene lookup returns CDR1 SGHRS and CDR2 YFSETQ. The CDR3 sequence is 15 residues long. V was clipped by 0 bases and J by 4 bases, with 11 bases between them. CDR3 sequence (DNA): TGCGCCAGCAGCTTGGTTGGACAGCGGGGAAACACCATATATTTT. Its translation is CASSLVGQRGNTIYF.

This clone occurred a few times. CDR3 sequence (DNA): TGCGCCAGCAGCTTGGCTGGACTAGCGGGGGACCGGGAGCTGTTTTTT. It encodes CASSLAGLAGDRELFF. The V gene is TRBV5-1, the J gene TRBJ2-2; TRBD2 matches 13 bases. The CDR3 sequence is 16 residues long. V lost 0 bases, J lost 9 bases, and 5 bases stayed unmatched. The germline V gene has CDR1 SGHRS and CDR2 YFSETQ.

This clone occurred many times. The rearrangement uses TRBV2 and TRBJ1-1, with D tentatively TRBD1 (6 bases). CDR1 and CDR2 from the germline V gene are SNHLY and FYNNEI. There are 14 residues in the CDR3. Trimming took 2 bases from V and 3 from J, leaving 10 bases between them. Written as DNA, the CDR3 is TGTGCCAGCAGTGAAACAGGGCGGGACACTGAAGCTTTCTTT. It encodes CASSETGRDTEAFF.

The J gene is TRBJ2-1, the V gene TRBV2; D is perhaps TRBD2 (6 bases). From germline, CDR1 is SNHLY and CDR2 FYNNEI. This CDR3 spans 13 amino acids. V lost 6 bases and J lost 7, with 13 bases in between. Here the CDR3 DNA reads TGTGCCAGCAGCGCCGGGACTTGGAATGAGCAGTTCTTC. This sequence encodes CASSAGTWNEQFF.

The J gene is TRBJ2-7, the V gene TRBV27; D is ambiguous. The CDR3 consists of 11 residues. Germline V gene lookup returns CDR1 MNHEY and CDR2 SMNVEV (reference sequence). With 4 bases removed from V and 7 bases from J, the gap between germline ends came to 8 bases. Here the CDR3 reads CASSSVGEQYF. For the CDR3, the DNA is TGTGCCAGCAGTTCGGTTGGGGAGCAGTACTTC.

The CDR3 nucleotides are TGTGCCTGGAGTGTATTTTCGGGATACACAGATACGCAGTATTTT. Translating gives CAWSVFSGYTDTQYF. This sequence joins TRBV30 and TRBJ2-3, with D perhaps TRBD2 (5 bases). V dropped 0 bases and J dropped 2 bases, with 12 bases sitting between them. Germline lookup yields CDR1 GTSNPN and CDR2 SVGIG (reference sequence). The CDR3 has 15 amino acids.

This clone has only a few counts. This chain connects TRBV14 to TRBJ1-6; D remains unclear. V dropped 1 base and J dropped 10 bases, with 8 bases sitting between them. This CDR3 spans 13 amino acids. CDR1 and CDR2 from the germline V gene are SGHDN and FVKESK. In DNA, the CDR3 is TGTGCCAGCAGCCAAGGTGTAGGGTCACCCCTCCACTTT. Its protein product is CASSQGVGSPLHF. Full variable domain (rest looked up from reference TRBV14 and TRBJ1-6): EAGVTQFPSHSVIEKGQTVTLRCDPISGHDNLYWYRRVMGKEIKFLLHFVKESKQDESGMPNNRFLAERTGGTYSTLKVQPAELEDSGVYFCASSQGVGSPLHFGNGTRLTVT.

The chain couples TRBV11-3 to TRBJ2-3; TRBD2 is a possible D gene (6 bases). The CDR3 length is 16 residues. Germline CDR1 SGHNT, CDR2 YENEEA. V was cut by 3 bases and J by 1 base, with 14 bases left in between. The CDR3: CASSLSHGGGTDTQYF. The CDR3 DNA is TGTGCCAGCAGCTTGTCCCATGGCGGGGGCACAGATACGCAGTATTTT.

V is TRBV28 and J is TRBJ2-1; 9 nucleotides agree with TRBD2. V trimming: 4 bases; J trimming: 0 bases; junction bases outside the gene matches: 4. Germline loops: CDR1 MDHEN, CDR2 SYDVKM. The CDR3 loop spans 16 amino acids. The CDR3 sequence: CASSSASGNSYNEQFF. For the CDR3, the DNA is TGTGCCAGCAGTTCCGCTAGCGGGAACTCCTACAATGAGCAGTTCTTC. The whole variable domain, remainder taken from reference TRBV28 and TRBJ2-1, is DVKVTQSSRYLVKRTGEKVFLECVQDMDHENMFWYRQDPGLGLRLIYFSYDVKMKEKGDIPEGYSVSREKKERFSLILESASTNQTSMYLCASSSASGNSYNEQFFGPGTRLTVL.

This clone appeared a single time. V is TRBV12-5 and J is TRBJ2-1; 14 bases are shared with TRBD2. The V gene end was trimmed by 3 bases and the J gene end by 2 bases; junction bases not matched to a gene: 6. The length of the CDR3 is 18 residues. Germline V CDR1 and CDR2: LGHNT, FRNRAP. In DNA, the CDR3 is TGTGCTAGTGGTTTTGCTGGGACTAGCGGGAGTCCCTACAATGAGCAGTTCTTC. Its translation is CASGFAGTSGSPYNEQFF.

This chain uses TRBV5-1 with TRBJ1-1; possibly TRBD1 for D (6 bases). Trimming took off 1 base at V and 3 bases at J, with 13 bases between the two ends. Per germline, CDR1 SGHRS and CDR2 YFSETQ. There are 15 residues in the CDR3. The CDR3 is CASSLLRTEDTEAFF. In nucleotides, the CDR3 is TGCGCCAGCAGCTTGCTTCGGACAGAAGACACTGAAGCTTTCTTT.

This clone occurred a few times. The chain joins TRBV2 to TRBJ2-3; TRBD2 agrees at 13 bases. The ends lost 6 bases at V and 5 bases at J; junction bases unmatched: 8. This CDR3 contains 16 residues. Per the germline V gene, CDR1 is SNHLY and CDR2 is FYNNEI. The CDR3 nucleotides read TGTGCCAGCAGGGCTCTGACTAGCGGGAGGTTAGATACGCAGTATTTT. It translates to CASRALTSGRLDTQYF.

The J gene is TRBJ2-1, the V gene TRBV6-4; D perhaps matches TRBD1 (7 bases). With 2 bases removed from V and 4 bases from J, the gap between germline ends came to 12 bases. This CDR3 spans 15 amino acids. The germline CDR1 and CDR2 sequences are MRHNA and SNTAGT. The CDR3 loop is CASSDGGGPYNEQFF. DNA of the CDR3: TGTGCCAGCAGTGACGGAGGGGGCCCATACAATGAGCAGTTCTTC.

The CDR3 nucleotides are TGTGCCAGCAGCCTATGGACAGGGAACCAAGAGACCCAGTACTTC. Residues: CASSLWTGNQETQYF. V usage is TRBV7-2 and J usage is TRBJ2-5, with 8 bases lining up with TRBD1. There are 15 residues in the CDR3. Trimming removed 5 bases from V and 0 bases from J; junction bases left unmatched: 5. Germline loops: CDR1 SGHTA, CDR2 FQGNSA.

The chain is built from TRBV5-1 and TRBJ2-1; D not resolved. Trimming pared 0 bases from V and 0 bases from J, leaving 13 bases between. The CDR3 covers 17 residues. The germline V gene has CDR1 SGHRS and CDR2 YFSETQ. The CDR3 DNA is TGCGCCAGCAGCTTGGAGCCCGGGCCTGCCTCCTACAATGAGCAGTTCTTC. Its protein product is CASSLEPGPASYNEQFF.

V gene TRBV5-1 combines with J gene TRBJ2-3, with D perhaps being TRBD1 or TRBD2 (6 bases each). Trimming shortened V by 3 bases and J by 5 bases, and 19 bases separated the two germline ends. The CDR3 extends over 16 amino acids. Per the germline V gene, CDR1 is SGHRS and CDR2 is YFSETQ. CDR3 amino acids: CASSSSGGPRVDTQYF. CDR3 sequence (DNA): TGCGCCAGCAGCTCATCTGGGGGGCCCCGGGTAGATACGCAGTATTTT. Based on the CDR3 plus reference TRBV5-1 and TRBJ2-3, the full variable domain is KAGVTQTPRYLIKTRGQQVTLSCSPISGHRSVSWYQQTPGQGLQFLFEYFSETQRNKGNFPGRFSGRQFSNSRSEMNVSTLELGDSALYLCASSSSGGPRVDTQYFGPGTRLTVL.